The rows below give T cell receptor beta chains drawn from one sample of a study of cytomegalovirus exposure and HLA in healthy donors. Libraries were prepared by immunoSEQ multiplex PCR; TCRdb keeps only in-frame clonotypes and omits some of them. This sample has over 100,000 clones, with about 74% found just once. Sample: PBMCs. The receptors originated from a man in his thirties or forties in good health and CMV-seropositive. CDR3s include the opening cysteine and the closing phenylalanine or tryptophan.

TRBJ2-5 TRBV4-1 CASSHHIRGAGETQYF
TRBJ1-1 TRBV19 CASSARGNTEAFF
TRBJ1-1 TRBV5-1 CASSFLGQNTEAFF
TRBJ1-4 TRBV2 CASSRGQGPEKLFF
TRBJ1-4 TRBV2 CASRAGRINEKLFF
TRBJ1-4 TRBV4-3 CASSQEGQGWEKLFF
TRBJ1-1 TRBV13 CASSQGFTSPGNTEAFF
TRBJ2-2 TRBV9 CASSSETSGGARTGELFF
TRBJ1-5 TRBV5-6 CASSLTVSNQPQHF
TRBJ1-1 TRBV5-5 CASSQNLGMNTEAFF
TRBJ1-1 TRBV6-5 CASNGEAGRVTEAFF
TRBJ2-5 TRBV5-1 CASSYNFGETQYF
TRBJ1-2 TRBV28 CASRTPLQGVSIGYTF
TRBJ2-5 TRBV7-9 CASSPDQGATLQETQYF
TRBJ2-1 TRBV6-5 CASSYGGVSYNEQFF
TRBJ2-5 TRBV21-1 CASSKESDLLETQYF
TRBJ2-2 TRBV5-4 CASRKRGGDTGELFF
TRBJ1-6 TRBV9 CASSLSGDPNSPLHF
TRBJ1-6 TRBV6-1 CASRLELNSPLHF
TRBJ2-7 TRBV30 CAWGKVAGLREQYF
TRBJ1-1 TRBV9 CASSVVEQNTEAFF
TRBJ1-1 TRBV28 CASSLWRGTGGSEAFF
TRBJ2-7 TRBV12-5 CASGLSRAASSYEQYF
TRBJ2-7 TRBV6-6 CASSFSQGPYEQYF
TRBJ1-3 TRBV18 CASSPTGDTGNTIYF